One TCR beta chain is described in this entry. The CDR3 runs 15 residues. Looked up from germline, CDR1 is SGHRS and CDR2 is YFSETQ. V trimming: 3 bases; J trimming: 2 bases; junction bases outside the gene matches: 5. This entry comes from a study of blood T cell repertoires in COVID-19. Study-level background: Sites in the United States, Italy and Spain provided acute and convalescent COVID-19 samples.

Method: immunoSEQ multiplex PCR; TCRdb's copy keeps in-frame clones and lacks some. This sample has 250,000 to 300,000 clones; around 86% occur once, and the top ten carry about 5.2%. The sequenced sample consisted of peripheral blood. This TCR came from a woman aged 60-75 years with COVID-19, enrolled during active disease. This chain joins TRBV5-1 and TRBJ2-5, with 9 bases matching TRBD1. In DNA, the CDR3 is TGCGCCAGCAGCTGGGGGACAGGGCCTCAAGAGACCCAGTACTTC. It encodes CASSWGTGPQETQYF.